This passage covers 20 T cell receptor beta chains from one sample sequenced in a study of blood T cells in healthy people across ages. A second PCR, run for about 7 to 11 cycles, used a sample-barcoded 5' primer plus a J-beta primer mix. TCRdb redid the calling of the 5' RACE reads with MiXCR, one entry per CDR3 protein. The sample records 550,000 to 750,000 distinct CDR3 sequences, under 25% being singletons. The source material was blood. All receptors derive from a man aged 65-85 years in good health.

The DNA of the CDR3 is TGCGCCAGCAGCCTACCTAGCGGGAGCCCAGATACGCAGTATTTT. It yields the protein CASSLPSGSPDTQYF. The chain combines TRBV5-1 with TRBJ2-3; 10 bases agree with TRBD2. Looked up from germline, CDR1 is SGHRS and CDR2 is YFSETQ. V lost 4 bases and J lost 4; bases outside the gene matches: 6. CDR3 length: 15 amino acids.

This clonotype was seen more than once but under ten times. The chain joins TRBV29-1 to TRBJ1-3; D is unresolved. Between the trimmed V and J ends, which lost 8 bases and 4 bases, there was a span of 18 bases. The CDR3 length is 14 residues. The V gene's germline CDR1 is SQVTM and CDR2 ANQGSEA. CDR3 region: CSTDVGRGGNTIYF. CDR3 nucleotide sequence: TGCAGCACCGACGTGGGGAGAGGGGGAAACACCATATATTTT.

V usage is TRBV25-1 and J usage is TRBJ2-1, with TRBD1 matching over 7 bases. The J call is doubtful: the DNA matches TRBJ2-7 better. Germline assignment: CDR1 MGHDK and CDR2 SYGVNS. The CDR3 covers 15 residues. CDR3 bases: TGTGCCAACGCCCGGGACAGCGTACACTCCTACGAGCAGTACTTC. Translation gives CANARDSVHSYEQYF.

This clonotype has only a few counts. The V call is TRBV29-1, the J call TRBJ1-3; TRBD1 agrees at 7 bases. Per germline, CDR1 SQVTM and CDR2 ANQGSEA. The trim removed 6 bases at V and 2 bases at J, leaving 1 base unmatched. The CDR3 has 12 residues. CDR3 sequence reads: CSVGQPGNTIYF. The CDR3 nucleotides read TGCAGCGTGGGACAGCCTGGAAACACCATATATTTT.

This clonotype was found a few times. The chain joins TRBV7-2 to TRBJ1-5; D is undetermined. Trimming stripped 5 bases from V and 0 bases from J, with 8 bases between. From germline, CDR1 is SGHTA and CDR2 FQGNSA. The length of the CDR3 is 14 residues. CDR3 sequence (DNA): TGTGCCAGCAGCAAGACGGCTAGCAATCAGCCCCAGCATTTT. Protein product: CASSKTASNQPQHF.

In its sample, this clonotype was seen many times. V is TRBV5-1 and J is TRBJ1-3, with D unclear. V dropped 4 bases and J dropped 0 bases, with 8 bases sitting between them. Germline CDR1 reads SGHRS; CDR2 reads YFSETQ. The CDR3 length is 14 residues. The CDR3 DNA reads as TGCGCCAGCAGCGCCGGGAGCTCTGGAAACACCATATATTTT. The encoded protein is CASSAGSSGNTIYF.

The rearrangement links TRBV2 to TRBJ2-2; no definite D call. The V and J ends lost 8 bases and 2 bases respectively, with 12 bases between them. The CDR3 has 14 residues. Germline values: CDR1 SNHLY, CDR2 FYNNEI. The CDR3 sequence: CASGESSNTGELFF. The CDR3 bases are TGTGCCAGCGGGGAATCCTCAAACACCGGGGAGCTGTTTTTT.

This clonotype showed up just a few times. The chain is built from TRBV5-1 and TRBJ2-5, with 11 bases identical to TRBD1. The length of the CDR3 is 15 residues. Germline V lookup: CDR1 SGHRS, CDR2 YFSETQ. J was trimmed by 2 bases and V by 3 bases; bases with no gene match: 3. This chain's CDR3 is CASSSGTGGQETQYF. The CDR3 coding sequence is TGCGCCAGCAGCTCCGGGACAGGGGGTCAAGAGACCCAGTACTTC.

As concerns this clonotype: The junction departs from germline at one end; a sequencing error may be responsible. The chain is built from TRBV25-1 and TRBJ2-5; 7 bases are a match to TRBD2. Germline V gene sequence: CDR1 MGHDK, CDR2 SYGVNS. The CDR3 extends over 15 amino acids. The CDR3, as DNA: TGTGCCAGCAGTGAACCAGCGGGGAACCAAAAGACCCAGTACTTC. Residues: CASSEPAGNQKTQYF.

This clonotype has just a few counts. The CDR3 DNA follows: TGTGCCAGCAGCTTAGGGAGGGTCAAAGAGACCCAGTACTTC. It encodes CASSLGRVKETQYF. The V call is TRBV11-2, the J call TRBJ2-1, with D tentatively TRBD2 (6 bases). The DNA end is a closer match to TRBJ2-5, so the J assignment may be wrong. Germline V lookup: CDR1 SGHAT, CDR2 FQNNGV. This CDR3 is built from 14 residues.

Only a few counts were recorded for this clonotype. This chain connects TRBV20-1 to TRBJ2-3; 8 bases fit TRBD2. The germline gives CDR1 DFQATT, CDR2 SNEGSKA (reference sequence). The length of the CDR3 is 18 residues. With V trimmed by 3 bases and J by 4 bases, 18 bases remained unmatched. CDR3 residues: CSASRLSGSSPRADTQYF. CDR3 nucleotide sequence: TGCAGTGCTAGCCGCCTGAGCGGGAGTAGCCCCCGGGCAGATACGCAGTATTTT.

The chain links TRBV12-3 or TRBV12-4 to TRBJ2-5; D may be TRBD1 (5 bases). The end of the DNA aligns better with TRBJ2-1, so the J call may be wrong. The CDR3 has 15 residues. CDR3 nucleotides: TGTGCCAGCAGCGAGGACACATTGCCCTACAATGAGCAGTTCTTC. Amino acid sequence: CASSEDTLPYNEQFF.

A few counts support this clonotype. The J gene is TRBJ2-7, the V gene TRBV3-1, with D perhaps being TRBD1 or TRBD2 (5 bases each). The germline CDR1 and CDR2 sequences are LGHDT and YNNKEL (reference sequence). V was cut by 6 bases and J by 4 bases, with 13 bases left in between. The length of the CDR3 is 13 residues. CDR3 sequence reads: CASSRTGPYEQYF. In DNA, the CDR3 is TGTGCCAGCAGTCGGACGGGGCCGTACGAGCAGTACTTC.

This chain joins TRBV4-3 and TRBJ1-1; no firm D call. The CDR3 is made up of 16 amino acids. The V gene's germline CDR1 is LGHNA and CDR2 YSLEER. Trimming shortened V by 3 bases and J by 6 bases, and 20 bases separated the two germline ends. CDR3 nucleotides: TGCGCCAGCAGCCAGGTGACCGGGCCCGGACTCCCTGAAGCTTTCTTT. As protein: CASSQVTGPGLPEAFF.

This clonotype was seen a few times. CDR3 DNA sequence: TGTGCCATCCGGGCAGGGGGCACTGAGAGGGGCTACACCTTC. The encoded protein is CAIRAGGTERGYTF. This rearrangement joins TRBV10-3 to TRBJ1-2; 8 bases are a match to TRBD1. Unmatched junction bases numbered 13, after V lost 8 bases and J lost 8 bases. CDR3 length: 14 amino acids. CDR1 is ENHRY, CDR2 SYGVKD, per germline.

The chain employs TRBV4-1 and TRBJ2-3, with unresolved D. V was shortened by 2 bases and J by 4 bases, with 19 bases between the two germline ends. CDR1 is MGHRA, CDR2 YSYEKL, per germline. This CDR3 region has 17 residues. The CDR3 loop is CASSQSYTAGRADTQYF. The DNA of the CDR3 is TGCGCCAGCAGCCAATCCTACACCGCCGGTCGAGCAGATACGCAGTATTTT.

The chain links TRBV7-2 to TRBJ2-7; 8 nucleotides agree with TRBD1. The germline V gene encodes CDR1 SGHTA and CDR2 FQGNSA. V dropped 0 bases and J dropped 5; count of bases not matched to a gene: 0. CDR3 length equals 13 residues. CDR3: CASSLAQGDEQYF. CDR3 nucleotides: TGTGCCAGCAGCTTAGCACAGGGGGACGAGCAGTACTTC.

The chain combines TRBV7-2 with TRBJ1-4, with D perhaps TRBD1 (6 bases). Germline CDR1 reads SGHTA; CDR2 reads FQGNSA. Trimming left V 5 bases short and J 3 bases short, with 13 bases between. CDR3 length equals 15 residues. In nucleotides, the CDR3 is TGTGCCAGCAGCATACAGGGTCGGCCTAATGAAAAACTGTTTTTT. It codes for CASSIQGRPNEKLFF.

This clonotype came up a few times. The chain combines TRBV12-3 or TRBV12-4 with TRBJ1-1; D possibly corresponds to TRBD1 (5 bases). This CDR3 contains 14 residues. V was clipped by 5 bases and J by 4 bases, with 14 bases between them. This chain's CDR3 is CASSPGGGGTEAFF. In DNA form, the CDR3 reads TGTGCCAGCAGTCCTGGGGGGGGAGGCACTGAAGCTTTCTTT.

A word on this clonotype: A much larger clone is a single base away; this may be a read error. The J gene is TRBJ1-1, the V gene TRBV11-1; the D is unclear. CDR1 SGHAT and CDR2 FQDESV come from the germline V gene (reference sequence). This CDR3 has 13 amino acids. The V end lost 2 bases, the J end lost 0 bases, and 4 bases lay between the germline ends. The CDR3 reads CASSLRLNTEAFF. The DNA for the CDR3 is TGTGCCAGCAGCTTAAGGCTGAACACTGAAGCTTTCTTT.